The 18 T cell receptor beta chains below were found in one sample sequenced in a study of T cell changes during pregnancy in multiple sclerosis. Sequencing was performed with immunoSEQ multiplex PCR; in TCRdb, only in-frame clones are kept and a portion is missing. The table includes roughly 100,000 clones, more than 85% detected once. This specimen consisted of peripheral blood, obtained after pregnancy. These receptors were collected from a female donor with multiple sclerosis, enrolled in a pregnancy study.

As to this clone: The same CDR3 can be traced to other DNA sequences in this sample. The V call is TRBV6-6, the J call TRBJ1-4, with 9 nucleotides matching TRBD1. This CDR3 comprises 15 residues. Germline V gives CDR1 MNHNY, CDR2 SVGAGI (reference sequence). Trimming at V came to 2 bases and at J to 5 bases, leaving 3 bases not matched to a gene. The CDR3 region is CASSYPGQGNEKLFF. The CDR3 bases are TGTGCCAGCAGTTACCCCGGACAGGGGAATGAAAAACTGTTTTTT.

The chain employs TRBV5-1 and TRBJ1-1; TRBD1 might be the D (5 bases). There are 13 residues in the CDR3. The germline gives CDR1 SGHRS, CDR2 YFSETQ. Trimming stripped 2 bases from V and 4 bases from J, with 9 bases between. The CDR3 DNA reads TGCGCCAGCAGCTTCAGGGTACTCACTGAAGCTTTCTTT. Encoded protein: CASSFRVLTEAFF.

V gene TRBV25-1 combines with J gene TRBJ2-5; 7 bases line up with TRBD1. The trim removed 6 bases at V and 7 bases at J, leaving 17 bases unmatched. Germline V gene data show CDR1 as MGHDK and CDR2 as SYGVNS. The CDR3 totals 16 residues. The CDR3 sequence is CASREPGEGGFGTQYF. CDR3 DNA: TGTGCCAGCAGGGAACCTGGGGAAGGGGGCTTTGGGACCCAGTACTTC.

In DNA, the CDR3 is TGTGCCATCAGTGGGACAGGGGATCATATAAATGAGCAGTTCTTC. Translating it yields CAISGTGDHINEQFF. V gene TRBV10-3 combines with J gene TRBJ2-1, with 9 bases that match TRBD1. V dropped 4 bases and J dropped 7; count of bases not matched to a gene: 8. The CDR3 runs 15 residues. The germline V gene has CDR1 ENHRY and CDR2 SYGVKD.

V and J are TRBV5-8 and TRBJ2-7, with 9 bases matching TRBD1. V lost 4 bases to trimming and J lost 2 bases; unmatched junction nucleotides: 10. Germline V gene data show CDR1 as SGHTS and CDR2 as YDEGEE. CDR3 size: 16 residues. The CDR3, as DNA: TGTGCCAGCAGCCCGTTAGGACAGGGGCGCACCTACGAGCAGTACTTC. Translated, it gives CASSPLGQGRTYEQYF.

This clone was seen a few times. The CDR3 DNA is TGCGCCAGCAGCCGCAGTATCTCCTACAATGAGCAGTTCTTC. Its protein product is CASSRSISYNEQFF. The rearrangement links TRBV4-1 to TRBJ2-1; D is undetermined. Germline CDR1 MGHRA, CDR2 YSYEKL. The CDR3 loop spans 14 amino acids. Trimming removed 4 bases from V and 0 bases from J, with 7 bases in between.

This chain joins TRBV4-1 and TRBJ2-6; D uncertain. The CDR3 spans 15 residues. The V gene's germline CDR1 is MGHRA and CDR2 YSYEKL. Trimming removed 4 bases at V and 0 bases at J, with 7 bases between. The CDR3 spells CASSLFSSGANVLTF. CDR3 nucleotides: TGCGCCAGCAGCCTTTTCTCCTCTGGGGCCAACGTCCTGACTTTC.

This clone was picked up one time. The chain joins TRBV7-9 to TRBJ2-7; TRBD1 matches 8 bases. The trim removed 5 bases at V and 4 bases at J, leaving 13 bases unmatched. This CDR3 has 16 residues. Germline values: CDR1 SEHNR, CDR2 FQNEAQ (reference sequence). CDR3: CASSPRGQGARYEQYF. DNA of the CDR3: TGTGCCAGCAGCCCCCGGGGGCAGGGGGCGCGTTACGAGCAGTACTTC.

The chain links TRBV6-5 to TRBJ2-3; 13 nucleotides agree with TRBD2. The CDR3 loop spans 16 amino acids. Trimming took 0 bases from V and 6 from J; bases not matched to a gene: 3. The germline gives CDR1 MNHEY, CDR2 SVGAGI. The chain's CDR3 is CASSYSRGLAGDTQYF. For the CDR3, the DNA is TGTGCCAGCAGTTACTCGAGGGGACTAGCGGGGGATACGCAGTATTTT.

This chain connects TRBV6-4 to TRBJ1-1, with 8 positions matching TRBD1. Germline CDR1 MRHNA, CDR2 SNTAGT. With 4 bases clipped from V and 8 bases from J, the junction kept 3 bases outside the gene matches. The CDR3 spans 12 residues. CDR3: CASSARTGEAFF. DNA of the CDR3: TGTGCCAGCAGTGCCCGGACAGGGGAAGCTTTCTTT.

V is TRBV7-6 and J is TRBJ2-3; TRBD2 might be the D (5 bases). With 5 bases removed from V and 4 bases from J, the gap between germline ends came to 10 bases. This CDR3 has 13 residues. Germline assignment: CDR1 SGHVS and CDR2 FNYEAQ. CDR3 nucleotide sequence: TGTGCCAGCAGCCTAGGAGGATCAGATACGCAGTATTTT. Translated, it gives CASSLGGSDTQYF.

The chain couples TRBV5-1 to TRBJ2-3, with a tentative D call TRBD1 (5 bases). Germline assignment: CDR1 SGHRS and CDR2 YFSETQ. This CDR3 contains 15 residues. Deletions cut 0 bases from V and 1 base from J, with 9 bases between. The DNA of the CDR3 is TGCGCCAGCAGCTTGGGCAGGGATGGCACAGATACGCAGTATTTT. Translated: CASSLGRDGTDTQYF.

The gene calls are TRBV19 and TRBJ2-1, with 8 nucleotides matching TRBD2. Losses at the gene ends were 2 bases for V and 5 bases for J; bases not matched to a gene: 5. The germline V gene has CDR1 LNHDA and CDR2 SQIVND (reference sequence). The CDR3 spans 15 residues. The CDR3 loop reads CASSIFGRGDNEQFF. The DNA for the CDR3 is TGTGCCAGTAGTATATTCGGGCGGGGGGACAATGAGCAGTTCTTC.

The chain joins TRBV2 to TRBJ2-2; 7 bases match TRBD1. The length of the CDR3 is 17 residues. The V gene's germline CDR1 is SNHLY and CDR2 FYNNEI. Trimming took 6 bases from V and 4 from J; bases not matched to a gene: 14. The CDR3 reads CASRPDPGTVPTGELFF. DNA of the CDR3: TGTGCCAGCAGGCCTGACCCCGGGACAGTCCCCACCGGGGAGCTGTTTTTT.

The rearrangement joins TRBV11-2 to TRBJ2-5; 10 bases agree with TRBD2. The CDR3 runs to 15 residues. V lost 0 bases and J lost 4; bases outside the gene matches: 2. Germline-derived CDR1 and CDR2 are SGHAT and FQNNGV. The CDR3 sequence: CASSLEASGGETQYF. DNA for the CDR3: TGTGCCAGCAGCTTAGAAGCTAGCGGGGGAGAGACCCAGTACTTC.

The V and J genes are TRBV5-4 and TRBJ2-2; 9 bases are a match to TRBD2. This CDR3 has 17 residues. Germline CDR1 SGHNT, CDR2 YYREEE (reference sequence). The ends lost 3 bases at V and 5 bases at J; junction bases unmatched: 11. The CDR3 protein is CASSSGGGGARTGELFF. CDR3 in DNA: TGTGCCAGCAGCTCGGGTGGCGGGGGGGCTCGGACCGGGGAGCTGTTTTTT.

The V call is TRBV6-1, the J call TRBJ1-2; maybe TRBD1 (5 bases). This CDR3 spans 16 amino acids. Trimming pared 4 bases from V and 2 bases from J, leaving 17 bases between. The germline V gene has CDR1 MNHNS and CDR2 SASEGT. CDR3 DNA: TGTGCCAGCAGTGGGTCAGGGTCCGGGTCCAACTATGGCTACACCTTC. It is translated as CASSGSGSGSNYGYTF.

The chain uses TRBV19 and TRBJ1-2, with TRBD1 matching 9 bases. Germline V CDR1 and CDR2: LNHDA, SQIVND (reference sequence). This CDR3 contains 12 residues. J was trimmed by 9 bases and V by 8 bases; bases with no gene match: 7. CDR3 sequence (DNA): TGTGCCAGTCTGGGACAGGGAATTAGCTACACCTTC. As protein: CASLGQGISYTF.